This TCR beta chain was found in a study of CD8+ T cells in alopecia areata. The CDR3 extends over 14 amino acids. The V gene lost 0 bases and the J gene lost 2 bases, with 9 bases spanning the gap. Germline loops: CDR1 SGDLS, CDR2 YYNGEE. Peripheral blood and lesional scalp punch biopsies came from alopecia areata patients. Sequencing used cDNA as its template, made by extracting RNA and reverse transcribing it. Here immunoSEQ multiplex PCR was the method, and the copy in TCRdb shows in-frame clones only, minus some. The sample has 95,000 to 150,000 clones, about 50% seen once. The source is a human donor with alopecia areata. The sequencing sample was made of NKG2D-low CD8+ T cells sorted from blood. The gene calls are TRBV9 and TRBJ2-7; D is uncertain. In DNA form, the CDR3 reads TGTGCCAGCAGCGTAGCGTCCAGGACCTACGAGCAGTACTTC. Its translation is CASSVASRTYEQYF.